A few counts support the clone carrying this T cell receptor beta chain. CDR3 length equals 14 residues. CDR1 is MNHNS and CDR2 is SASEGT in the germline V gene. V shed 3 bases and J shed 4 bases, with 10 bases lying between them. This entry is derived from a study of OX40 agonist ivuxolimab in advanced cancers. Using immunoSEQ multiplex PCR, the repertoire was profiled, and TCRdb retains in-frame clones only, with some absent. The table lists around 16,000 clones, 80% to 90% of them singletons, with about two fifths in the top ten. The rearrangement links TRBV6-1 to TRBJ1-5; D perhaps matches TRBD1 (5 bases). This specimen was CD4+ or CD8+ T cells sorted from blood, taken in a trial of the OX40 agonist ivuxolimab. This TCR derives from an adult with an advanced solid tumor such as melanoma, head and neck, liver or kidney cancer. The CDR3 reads CASSDLGANQPQHF. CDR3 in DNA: TGTGCCAGCAGTGATCTCGGGGCAAATCAGCCCCAGCATTTT.